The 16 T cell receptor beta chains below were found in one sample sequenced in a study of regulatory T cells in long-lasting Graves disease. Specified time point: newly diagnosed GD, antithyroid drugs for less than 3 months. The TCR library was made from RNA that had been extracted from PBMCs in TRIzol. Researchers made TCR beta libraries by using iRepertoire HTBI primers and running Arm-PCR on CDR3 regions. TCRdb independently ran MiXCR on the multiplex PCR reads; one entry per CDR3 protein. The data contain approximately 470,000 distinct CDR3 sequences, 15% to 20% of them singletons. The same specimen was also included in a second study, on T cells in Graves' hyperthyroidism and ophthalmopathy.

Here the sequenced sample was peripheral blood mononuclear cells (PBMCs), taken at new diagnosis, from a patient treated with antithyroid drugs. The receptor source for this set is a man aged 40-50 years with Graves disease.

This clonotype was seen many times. CDR3 in amino acids: CSARVPAGATDTQYF. The CDR3 bases are TGCAGTGCTAGAGTGCCAGCGGGGGCAACAGATACGCAGTATTTT. The chain uses TRBV20-1 and TRBJ2-3; 8 bases are shared with TRBD2. This CDR3 region has 15 residues. Trimming removed 1 base from V and 3 bases from J; junction bases left unmatched: 6. Germline V lookup: CDR1 DFQATT, CDR2 SNEGSKA (reference sequence).

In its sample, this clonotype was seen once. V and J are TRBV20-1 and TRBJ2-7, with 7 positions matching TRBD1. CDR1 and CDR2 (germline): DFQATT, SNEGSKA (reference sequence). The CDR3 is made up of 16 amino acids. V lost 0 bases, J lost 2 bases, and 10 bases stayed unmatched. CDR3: CSARDLQGLYPYEQYF. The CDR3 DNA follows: TGCAGTGCTAGAGACCTACAGGGGCTCTATCCCTACGAGCAGTACTTC.

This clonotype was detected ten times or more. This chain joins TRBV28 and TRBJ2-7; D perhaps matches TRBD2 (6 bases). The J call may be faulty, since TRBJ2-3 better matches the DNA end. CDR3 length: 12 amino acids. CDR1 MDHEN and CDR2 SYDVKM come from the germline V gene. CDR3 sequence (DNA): TGTGCCAGCAGTTTAAATCCTAGCGAGCAGTATTTT. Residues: CASSLNPSEQYF.

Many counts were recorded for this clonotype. Here the CDR3 reads CSVQGRRETQYF. As DNA, the CDR3 is TGCAGTGTACAAGGGAGGAGGGAGACCCAGTACTTC. The chain has TRBV20-1 and TRBJ2-5; TRBD2 might be the D (6 bases). The CDR3 is 12 residues long. V was trimmed by 7 bases and J by 5 bases, leaving 14 bases between them. The germline gives CDR1 DFQATT, CDR2 SNEGSKA (reference sequence).

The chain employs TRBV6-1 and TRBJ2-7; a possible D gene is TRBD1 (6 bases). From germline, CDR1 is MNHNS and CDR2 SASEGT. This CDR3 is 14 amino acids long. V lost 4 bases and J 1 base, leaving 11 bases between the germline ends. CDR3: CASSATGFSYEQYF. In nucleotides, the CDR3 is TGTGCCAGCAGTGCGACAGGATTTTCCTACGAGCAGTACTTC.

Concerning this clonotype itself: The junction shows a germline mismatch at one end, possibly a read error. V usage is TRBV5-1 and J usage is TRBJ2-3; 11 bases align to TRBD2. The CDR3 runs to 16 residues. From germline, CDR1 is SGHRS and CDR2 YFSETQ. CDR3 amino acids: CASSTGLAATTDTRYF. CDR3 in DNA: TGCGCCAGCAGCACGGGACTAGCGGCGACCACAGATACGCGGTATTTT.

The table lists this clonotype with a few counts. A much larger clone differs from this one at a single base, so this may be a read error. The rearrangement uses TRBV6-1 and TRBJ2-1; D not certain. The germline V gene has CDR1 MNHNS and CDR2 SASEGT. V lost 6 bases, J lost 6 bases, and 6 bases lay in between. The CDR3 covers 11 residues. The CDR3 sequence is CASRERNEQFF. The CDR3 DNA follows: TGTGCCAGCAGAGAGCGCAATGAGCAGTTCTTC.

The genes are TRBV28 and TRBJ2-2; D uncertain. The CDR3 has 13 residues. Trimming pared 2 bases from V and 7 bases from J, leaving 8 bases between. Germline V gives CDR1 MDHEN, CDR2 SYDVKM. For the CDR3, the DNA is TGTGCCAGCAGTTTAAAGCGTTTCGGGGAGCTGTTTTTT. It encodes CASSLKRFGELFF.

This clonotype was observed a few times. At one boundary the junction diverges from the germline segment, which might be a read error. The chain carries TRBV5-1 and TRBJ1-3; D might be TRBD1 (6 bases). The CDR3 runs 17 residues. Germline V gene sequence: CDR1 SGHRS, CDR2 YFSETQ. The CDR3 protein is CASSLTRGQGPGNTTYF. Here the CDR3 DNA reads TGCGCCAGCAGCTTGACCAGGGGCCAAGGCCCTGGAAACACCACATATTTT. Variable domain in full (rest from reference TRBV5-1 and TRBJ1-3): KAGVTQTPRYLIKTRGQQVTLSCSPISGHRSVSWYQQTPGQGLQFLFEYFSETQRNKGNFPGRFSGRQFSNSRSEMNVSTLELGDSALYLCASSLTRGQGPGNTTYFGEGSWLTVV.

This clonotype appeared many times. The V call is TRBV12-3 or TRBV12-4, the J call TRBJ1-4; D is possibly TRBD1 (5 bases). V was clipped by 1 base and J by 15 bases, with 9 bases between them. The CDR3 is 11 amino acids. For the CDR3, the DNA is TGTGCCAGCAGTTTAGGCAGGGAAGTGTTTTTT. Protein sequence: CASSLGREVFF.

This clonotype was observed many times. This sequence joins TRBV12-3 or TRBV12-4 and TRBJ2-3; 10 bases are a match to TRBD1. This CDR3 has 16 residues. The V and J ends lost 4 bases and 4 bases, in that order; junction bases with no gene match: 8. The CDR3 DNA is TGTGCCAGCAGTTCGGGACAGGGGATTAGGGCAGATACGCAGTATTTT. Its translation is CASSSGQGIRADTQYF.

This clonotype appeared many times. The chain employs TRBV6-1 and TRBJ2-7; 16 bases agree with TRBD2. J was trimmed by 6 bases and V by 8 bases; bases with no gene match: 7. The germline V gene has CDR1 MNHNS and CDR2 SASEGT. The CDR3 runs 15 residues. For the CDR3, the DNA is TGTGCCAGCGGGGGACTAGCGGGAGGGCCTGGCGAGCAGTACTTC. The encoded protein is CASGGLAGGPGEQYF.

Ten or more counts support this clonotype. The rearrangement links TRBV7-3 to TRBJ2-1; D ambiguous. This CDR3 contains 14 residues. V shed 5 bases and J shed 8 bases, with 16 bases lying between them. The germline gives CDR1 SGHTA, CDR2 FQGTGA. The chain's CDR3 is CASSPIGPPDEQFF. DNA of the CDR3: TGTGCCAGCAGCCCCATCGGGCCACCCGATGAGCAGTTCTTC. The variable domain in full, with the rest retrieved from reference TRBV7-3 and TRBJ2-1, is GAGVSQTPSNKVTEKGKYVELRCDPISGHTALYWYRQSLGQGPEFLIYFQGTGAADDSGLPNDRFFAVRPEGSVSTLKIQRTERGDSAVYLCASSPIGPPDEQFFGPGTRLTVL.

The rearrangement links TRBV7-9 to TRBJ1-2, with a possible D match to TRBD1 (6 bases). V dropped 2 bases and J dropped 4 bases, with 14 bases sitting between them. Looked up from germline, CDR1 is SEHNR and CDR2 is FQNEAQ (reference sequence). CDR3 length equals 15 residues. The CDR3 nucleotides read TGTGCCAGCAGCTTAACCTCAGGGGTCAGCTATGGCTACACCTTC. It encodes CASSLTSGVSYGYTF. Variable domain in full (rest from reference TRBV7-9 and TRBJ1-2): DTGVSQNPRHKITKRGQNVTFRCDPISEHNRLYWYRQTLGQGPEFLTYFQNEAQLEKSRLLSDRFSAERPKGSFSTLEIQRTEQGDSAMYLCASSLTSGVSYGYTFGSGTRLTVV.

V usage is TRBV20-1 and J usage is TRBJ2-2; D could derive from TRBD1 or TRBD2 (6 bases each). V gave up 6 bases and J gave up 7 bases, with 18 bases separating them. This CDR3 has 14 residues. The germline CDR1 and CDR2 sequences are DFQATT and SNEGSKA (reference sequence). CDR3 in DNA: TGCAGTGCCCCCAAGGGGGGATTGGACGGGGAGCTGTTTTTT. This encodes CSAPKGGLDGELFF.

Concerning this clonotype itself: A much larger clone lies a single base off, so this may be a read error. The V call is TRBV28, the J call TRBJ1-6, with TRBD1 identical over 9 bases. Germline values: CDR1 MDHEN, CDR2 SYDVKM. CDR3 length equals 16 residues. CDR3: CTSRYRGLNYNSPLHF. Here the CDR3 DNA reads TGTACCAGCAGATACAGGGGGCTAAATTATAATTCACCCCTCCACTTT.